These 7 T cell receptor beta chains came from one sample sequenced in a study of a mutant IDH1 vaccine in newly diagnosed glioma. Their antigen targets remain unknown. Some clones are missing from TCRdb's copy, which holds only in-frame ones; the method was immunoSEQ multiplex PCR. Here the sample spans over 60,000 clones, about four fifths being singletons. Stated time point: week 35, safety follow-up. Each dose of the vaccine consisted of 300 ug of mutant IDH1 20-mer peptide, with topical imiquimod. Source: PBMCs, taken from a glioma patient whose treatment included an IDH1 peptide vaccine. The source is a man aged 35 to 55 with glioma.

This clone appeared a single time. V usage is TRBV15 and J usage is TRBJ1-6; unclear D gene. V was clipped by 0 bases and J by 7 bases, with 7 bases between them. The germline V gene encodes CDR1 LNHNV and CDR2 YYDKDF (reference sequence). The CDR3 has 14 amino acids. This chain's CDR3 is CATSRDLRNSPLHF. CDR3 coding DNA: TGTGCCACCAGCAGAGATCTGAGAAATTCACCCCTCCACTTT.

The rearrangement joins TRBV7-6 to TRBJ2-5; 8 nucleotides agree with TRBD2. With 8 bases clipped from V and 1 base from J, the junction kept 9 bases outside the gene matches. The CDR3 loop spans 15 amino acids. Germline V gene lookup returns CDR1 SGHVS and CDR2 FNYEAQ. The CDR3 bases are TGTGCCAGCTCTCTCAGCGGGAGTTTCCAAGAGACCCAGTACTTC. Translated: CASSLSGSFQETQYF.

This sequence joins TRBV4-1 and TRBJ2-7; the match to TRBD2 covers 9 bases. CDR3 length: 16 amino acids. Trimming cost V 3 bases and J 6 bases; bases outside gene matches: 12. The germline gives CDR1 MGHRA, CDR2 YSYEKL. As DNA, the CDR3 is TGCGCCAGCAGCCAGGCCTCGGGACTAGCAGGAGCCGAGCAGTACTTC. Its protein product is CASSQASGLAGAEQYF.

This clone is a singleton in its sample. The chain employs TRBV6-5 and TRBJ2-1; 9 bases agree with TRBD1. The V gene end was trimmed by 6 bases and the J gene end by 8 bases; junction bases not matched to a gene: 8. The CDR3 covers 14 residues. The germline V gene has CDR1 MNHEY and CDR2 SVGAGI. Here the CDR3 reads CASRSPGQGDEQFF. The CDR3 DNA reads as TGTGCCAGCAGATCTCCGGGACAGGGCGATGAGCAGTTCTTC.

This clone has more than one count but fewer than ten. V gene TRBV30 combines with J gene TRBJ1-2; possible D gene TRBD1, 6 bases. V was cut by 8 bases and J by 1 base, with 14 bases left in between. The CDR3 loop spans 13 amino acids. Germline V CDR1 and CDR2: GTSNPN, SVGIG (reference sequence). The CDR3 sequence is CARRTALNYGYTF. DNA for the CDR3: TGTGCCCGACGGACAGCACTTAACTATGGCTACACCTTC. Using reference TRBV30 and TRBJ1-2 for the parts outside the CDR3, the full variable domain is SQTIHQWPATLVQPVGSPLSLECTVEGTSNPNLYWYRQAAGRGLQLLFYSVGIGQISSEVPQNLSASRPQDRQFILSSKKLLLSDSGFYLCARRTALNYGYTFGSGTRLTVV.

The chain has TRBV6-1 and TRBJ1-1; tentative D call: TRBD1 (6 bases). Trimming took off 5 bases at V and 1 base at J, with 8 bases between the two ends. The CDR3 length is 13 residues. Germline CDR1 and CDR2: MNHNS and SASEGT. CDR3 protein: CASSWGANTEAFF. DNA of the CDR3: TGTGCCAGCAGTTGGGGGGCGAACACTGAAGCTTTCTTT.

This clone appeared once. The chain is built from TRBV7-6 and TRBJ1-1, with a tentative D call TRBD1 (6 bases). This CDR3 has 13 amino acids. V was clipped by 1 base and J by 11 bases, with 14 bases between them. Germline V lookup: CDR1 SGHVS, CDR2 FNYEAQ. CDR3 sequence reads: CASSLGGEGVAFF. In nucleotides, the CDR3 is TGTGCCAGCAGCTTAGGCGGGGAGGGGGTGGCTTTCTTT.